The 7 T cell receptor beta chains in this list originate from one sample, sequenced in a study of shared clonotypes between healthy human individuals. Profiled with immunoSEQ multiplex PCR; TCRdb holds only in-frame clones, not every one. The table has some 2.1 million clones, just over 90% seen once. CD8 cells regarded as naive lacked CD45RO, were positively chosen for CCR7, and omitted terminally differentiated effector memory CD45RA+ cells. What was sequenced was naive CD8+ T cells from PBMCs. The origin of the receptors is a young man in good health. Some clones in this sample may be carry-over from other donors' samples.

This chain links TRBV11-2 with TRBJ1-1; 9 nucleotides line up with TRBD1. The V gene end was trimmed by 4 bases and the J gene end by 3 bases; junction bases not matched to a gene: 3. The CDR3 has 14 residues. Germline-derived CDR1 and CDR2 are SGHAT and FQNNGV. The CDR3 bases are TGTGCCAGCAGCTCAGGACAGGGGTACACTGAAGCTTTCTTT. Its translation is CASSSGQGYTEAFF.

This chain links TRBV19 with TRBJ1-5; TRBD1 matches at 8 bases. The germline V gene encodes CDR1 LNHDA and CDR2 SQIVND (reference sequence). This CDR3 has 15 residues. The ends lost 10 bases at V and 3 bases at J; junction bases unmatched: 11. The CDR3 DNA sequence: TGTGCCACAGAAGCCGGGACAGGTCCCAATCAGCCCCAGCATTTT. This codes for CATEAGTGPNQPQHF.

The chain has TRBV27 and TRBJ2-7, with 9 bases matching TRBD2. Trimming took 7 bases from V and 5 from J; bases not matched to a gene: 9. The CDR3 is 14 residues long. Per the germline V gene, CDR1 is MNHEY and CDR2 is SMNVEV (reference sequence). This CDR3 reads CASTYVAGVHEQYF. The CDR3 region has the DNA TGTGCCAGCACTTACGTAGCGGGAGTTCACGAGCAGTACTTC.

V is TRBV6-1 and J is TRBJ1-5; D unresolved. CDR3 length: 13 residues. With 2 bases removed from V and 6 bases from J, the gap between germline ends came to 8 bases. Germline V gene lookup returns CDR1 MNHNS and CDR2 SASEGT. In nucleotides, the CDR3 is TGTGCCAGCAGTGAATCAGGACGTCAGCCCCAGCATTTT. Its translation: CASSESGRQPQHF.

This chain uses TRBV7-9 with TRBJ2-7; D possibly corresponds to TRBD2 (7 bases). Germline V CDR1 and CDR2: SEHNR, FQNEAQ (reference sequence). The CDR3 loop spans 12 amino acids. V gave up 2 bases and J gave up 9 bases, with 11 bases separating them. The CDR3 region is CASSLSGDTQYF. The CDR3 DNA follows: TGTGCCAGCAGCTTAAGCGGGGACACGCAGTACTTC.

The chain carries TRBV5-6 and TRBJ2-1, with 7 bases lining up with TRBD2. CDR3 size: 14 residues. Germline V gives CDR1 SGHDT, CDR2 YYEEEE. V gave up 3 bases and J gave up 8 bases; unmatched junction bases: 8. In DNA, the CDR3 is TGTGCCAGCAGCTCACTTGGGGGAGGGGATGAGCAGTTCTTC. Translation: CASSSLGGGDEQFF.

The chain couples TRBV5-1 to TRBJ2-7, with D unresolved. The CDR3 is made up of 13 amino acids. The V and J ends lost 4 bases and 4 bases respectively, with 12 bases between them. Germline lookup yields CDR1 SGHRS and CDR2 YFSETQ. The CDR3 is CASSTKPTYEQYF. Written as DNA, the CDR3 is TGCGCCAGCAGCACCAAACCAACATACGAGCAGTACTTC.